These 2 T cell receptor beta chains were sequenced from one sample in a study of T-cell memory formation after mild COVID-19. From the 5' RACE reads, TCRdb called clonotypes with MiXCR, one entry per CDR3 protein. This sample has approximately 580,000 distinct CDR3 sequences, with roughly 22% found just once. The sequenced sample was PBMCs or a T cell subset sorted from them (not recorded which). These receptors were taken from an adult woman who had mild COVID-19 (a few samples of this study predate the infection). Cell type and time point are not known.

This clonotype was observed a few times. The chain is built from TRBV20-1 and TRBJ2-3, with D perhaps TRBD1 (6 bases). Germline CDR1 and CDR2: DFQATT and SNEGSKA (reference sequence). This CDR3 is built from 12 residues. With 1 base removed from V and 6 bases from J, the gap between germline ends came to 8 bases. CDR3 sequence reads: CSARGQADTQYF. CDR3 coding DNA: TGCAGTGCTAGAGGACAGGCGGATACGCAGTATTTT.

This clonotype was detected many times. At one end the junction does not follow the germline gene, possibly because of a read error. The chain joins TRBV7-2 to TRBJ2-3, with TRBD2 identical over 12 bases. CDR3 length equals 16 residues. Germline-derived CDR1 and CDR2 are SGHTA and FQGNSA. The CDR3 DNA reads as TGTGCCAGCAGCCTAGCGGGGGGGCCTCGCACAGATACGCAGTATTTT. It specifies CASSLAGGPRTDTQYF.